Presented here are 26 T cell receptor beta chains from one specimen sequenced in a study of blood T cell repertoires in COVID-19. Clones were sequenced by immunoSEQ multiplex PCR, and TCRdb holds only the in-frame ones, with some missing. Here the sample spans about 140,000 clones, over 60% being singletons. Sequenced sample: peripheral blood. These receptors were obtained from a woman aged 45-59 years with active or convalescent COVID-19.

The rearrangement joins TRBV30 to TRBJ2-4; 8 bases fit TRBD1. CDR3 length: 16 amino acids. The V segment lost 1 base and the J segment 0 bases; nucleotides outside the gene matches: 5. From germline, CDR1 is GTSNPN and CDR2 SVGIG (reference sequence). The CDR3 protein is CAWSGRTGLAKNIQYF. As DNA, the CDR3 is TGTGCCTGGAGTGGACGGACAGGGCTAGCCAAAAACATTCAGTACTTC.

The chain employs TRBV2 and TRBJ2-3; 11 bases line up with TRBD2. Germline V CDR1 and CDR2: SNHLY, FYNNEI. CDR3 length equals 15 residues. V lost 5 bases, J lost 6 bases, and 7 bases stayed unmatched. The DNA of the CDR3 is TGTGCCAGCAGTTTAGCGGGGGGGCCATCCGATACGCAGTATTTT. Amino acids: CASSLAGGPSDTQYF.

The CDR3 region has the DNA TGTGCCAGCAAAGAGGGGGGGCAGGGTGGCTACACCTTC. Its protein is CASKEGGQGGYTF. The chain links TRBV2 to TRBJ1-2; TRBD1 is a possible D gene (6 bases). The CDR3 consists of 13 residues. Between the trimmed V and J ends, which lost 7 bases and 7 bases, there was a span of 16 bases. The germline CDR1 and CDR2 sequences are SNHLY and FYNNEI. The entire variable domain, with the rest obtained from reference TRBV2 and TRBJ1-2, is as follows: EPEVTQTPSHQVTQMGQEVILRCVPISNHLYFYWYRQILGQKVEFLVSFYNNEISEKSEIFDDQFSVERPDGSNFTLKIRSTKLEDSAMYFCASKEGGQGGYTFGSGTRLTVV.

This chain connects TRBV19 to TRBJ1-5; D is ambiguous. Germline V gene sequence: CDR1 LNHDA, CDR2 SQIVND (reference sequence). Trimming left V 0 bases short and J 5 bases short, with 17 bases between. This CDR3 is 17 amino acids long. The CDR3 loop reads CASSIDWSSSQDQPQHF. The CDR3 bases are TGTGCCAGTAGTATAGATTGGTCCTCCTCCCAGGATCAGCCCCAGCATTTT. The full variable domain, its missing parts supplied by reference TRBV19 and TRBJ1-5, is DGGITQSPKYLFRKEGQNVTLSCEQNLNHDAMYWYRQDPGQGLRLIYYSQIVNDFQKGDIAEGYSVSREKKESFPLTVTSAQKNPTAFYLCASSIDWSSSQDQPQHFGDGTRLSIL.

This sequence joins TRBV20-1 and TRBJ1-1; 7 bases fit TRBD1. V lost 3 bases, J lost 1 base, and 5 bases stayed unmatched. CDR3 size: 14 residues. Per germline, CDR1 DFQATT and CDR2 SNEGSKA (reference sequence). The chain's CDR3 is CSASGRGWNTEAFF. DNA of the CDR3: TGCAGTGCTAGTGGCAGGGGGTGGAACACTGAAGCTTTCTTT.

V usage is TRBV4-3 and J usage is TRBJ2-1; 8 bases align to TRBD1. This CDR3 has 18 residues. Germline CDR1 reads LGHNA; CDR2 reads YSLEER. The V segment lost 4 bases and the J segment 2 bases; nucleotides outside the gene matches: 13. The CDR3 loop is CASSRGGPDREAYNEQFF. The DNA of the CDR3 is TGCGCCAGCAGCCGGGGTGGTCCGGACAGGGAAGCCTACAATGAGCAGTTCTTC.

The CDR3, as DNA: TGTGCCAGCAGTCTCAGGGGCTCAACTAATGAAAAACTGTTTTTT. Its protein is CASSLRGSTNEKLFF. J is TRBJ1-4 and V is TRBV7-2, with D possibly being TRBD1 (6 bases). V lost 6 bases and J lost 0, with 11 bases in between. Looked up from germline, CDR1 is SGHTA and CDR2 is FQGNSA. The CDR3 runs 15 residues. The complete variable domain, with remaining parts taken from reference TRBV7-2 and TRBJ1-4, reads GAGVSQSPSNKVTEKGKDVELRCDPISGHTALYWYRQSLGQGLEFLIYFQGNSAPDKSGLPSDRFSAERTGGSVSTLTIQRTQQEDSAVYLCASSLRGSTNEKLFFGSGTQLSVL.

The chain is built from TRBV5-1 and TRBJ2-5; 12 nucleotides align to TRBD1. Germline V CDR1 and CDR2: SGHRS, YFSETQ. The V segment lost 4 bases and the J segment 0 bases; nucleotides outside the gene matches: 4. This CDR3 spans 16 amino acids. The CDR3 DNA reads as TGCGCCAGCAGCGCGGGGACAGGGGGCTACCAAGAGACCCAGTACTTC. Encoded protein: CASSAGTGGYQETQYF.

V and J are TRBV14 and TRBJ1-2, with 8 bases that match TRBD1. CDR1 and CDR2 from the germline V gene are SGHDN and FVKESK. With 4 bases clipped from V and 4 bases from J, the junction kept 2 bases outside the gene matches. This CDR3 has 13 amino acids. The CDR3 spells CASSRTGGYGYTF. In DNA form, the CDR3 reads TGTGCCAGCAGCCGTACAGGGGGCTATGGCTACACCTTC.

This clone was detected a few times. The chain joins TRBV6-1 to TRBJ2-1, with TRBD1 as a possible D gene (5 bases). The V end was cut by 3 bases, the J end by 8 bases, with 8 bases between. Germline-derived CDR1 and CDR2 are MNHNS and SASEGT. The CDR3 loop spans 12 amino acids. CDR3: CASSDRVHEQFF. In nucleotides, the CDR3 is TGTGCCAGCAGTGACAGGGTTCATGAGCAGTTCTTC.

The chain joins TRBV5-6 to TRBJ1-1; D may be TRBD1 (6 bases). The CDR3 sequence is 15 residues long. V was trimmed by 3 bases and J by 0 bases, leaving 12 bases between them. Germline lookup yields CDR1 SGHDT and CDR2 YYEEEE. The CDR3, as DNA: TGTGCCAGCAGCTCCCGGACAGTCATGAACACTGAAGCTTTCTTT. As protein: CASSSRTVMNTEAFF.

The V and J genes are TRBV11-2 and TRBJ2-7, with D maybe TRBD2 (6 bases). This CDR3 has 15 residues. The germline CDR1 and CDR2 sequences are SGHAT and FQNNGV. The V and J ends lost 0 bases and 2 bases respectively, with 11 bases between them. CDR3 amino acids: CASSLEQGGTYEQYF. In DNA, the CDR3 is TGTGCCAGCAGCTTAGAGCAGGGAGGTACCTACGAGCAGTACTTC.

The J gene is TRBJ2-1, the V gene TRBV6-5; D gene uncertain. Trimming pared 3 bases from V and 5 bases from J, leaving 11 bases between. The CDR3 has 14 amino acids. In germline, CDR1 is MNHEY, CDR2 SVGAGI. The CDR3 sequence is CASSYSRSNNEQFF. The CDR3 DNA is TGTGCCAGCAGTTATTCTCGGTCAAACAATGAGCAGTTCTTC.

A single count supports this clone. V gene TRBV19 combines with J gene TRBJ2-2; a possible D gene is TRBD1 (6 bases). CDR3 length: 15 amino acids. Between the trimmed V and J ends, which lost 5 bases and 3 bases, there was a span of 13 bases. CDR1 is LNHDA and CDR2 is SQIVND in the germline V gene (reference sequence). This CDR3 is CASSGTIRDTGELFF. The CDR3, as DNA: TGTGCCAGTAGTGGGACAATCCGAGACACCGGGGAGCTGTTTTTT.

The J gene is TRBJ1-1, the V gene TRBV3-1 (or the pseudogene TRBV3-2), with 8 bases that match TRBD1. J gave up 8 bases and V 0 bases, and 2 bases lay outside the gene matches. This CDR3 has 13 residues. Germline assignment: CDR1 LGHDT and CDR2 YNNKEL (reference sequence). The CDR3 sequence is CASSQDWDREAFF. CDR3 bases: TGTGCCAGCAGCCAAGATTGGGACAGGGAAGCTTTCTTT.

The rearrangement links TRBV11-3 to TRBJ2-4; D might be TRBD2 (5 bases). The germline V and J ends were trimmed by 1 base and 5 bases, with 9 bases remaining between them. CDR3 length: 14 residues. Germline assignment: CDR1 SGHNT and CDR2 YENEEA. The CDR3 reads CASSLAGSENIQYF. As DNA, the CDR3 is TGTGCCAGCAGCTTAGCGGGTAGCGAAAACATTCAGTACTTC.

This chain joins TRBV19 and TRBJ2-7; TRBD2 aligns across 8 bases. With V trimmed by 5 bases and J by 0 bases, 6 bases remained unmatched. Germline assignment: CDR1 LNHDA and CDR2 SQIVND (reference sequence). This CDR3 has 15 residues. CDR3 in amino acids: CASSEVAGSSYEQYF. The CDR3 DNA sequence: TGTGCCAGTAGTGAAGTAGCGGGGAGCTCCTACGAGCAGTACTTC.

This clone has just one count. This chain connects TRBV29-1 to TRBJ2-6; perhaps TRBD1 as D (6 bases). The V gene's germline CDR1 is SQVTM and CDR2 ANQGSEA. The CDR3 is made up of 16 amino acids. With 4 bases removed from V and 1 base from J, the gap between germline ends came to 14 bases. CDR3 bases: TGCAGCGTTGGCTCAGGGGCTCCGTCTGGGGCCAACGTCCTGACTTTC. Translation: CSVGSGAPSGANVLTF.

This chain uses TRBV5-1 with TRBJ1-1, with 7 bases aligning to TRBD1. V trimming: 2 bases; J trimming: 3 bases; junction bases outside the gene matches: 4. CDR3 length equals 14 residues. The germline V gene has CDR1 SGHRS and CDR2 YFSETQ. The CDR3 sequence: CASSFTGVDTEAFF. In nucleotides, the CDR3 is TGCGCCAGCAGCTTTACAGGGGTCGACACTGAAGCTTTCTTT.

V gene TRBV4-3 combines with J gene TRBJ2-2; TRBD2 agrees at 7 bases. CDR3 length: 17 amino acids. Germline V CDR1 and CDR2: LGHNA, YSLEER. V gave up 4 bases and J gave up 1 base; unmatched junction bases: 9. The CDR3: CASSREGVAGNTGELFF. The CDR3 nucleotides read TGCGCCAGCAGCCGAGAAGGGGTAGCGGGGAACACCGGGGAGCTGTTTTTT.

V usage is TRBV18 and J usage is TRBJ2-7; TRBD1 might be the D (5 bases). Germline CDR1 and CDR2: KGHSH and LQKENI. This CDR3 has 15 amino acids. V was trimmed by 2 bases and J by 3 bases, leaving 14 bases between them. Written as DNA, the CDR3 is TGTGCCAGCTCACCAACGCAGGGCATGGGCTACGAGCAGTACTTC. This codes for CASSPTQGMGYEQYF.

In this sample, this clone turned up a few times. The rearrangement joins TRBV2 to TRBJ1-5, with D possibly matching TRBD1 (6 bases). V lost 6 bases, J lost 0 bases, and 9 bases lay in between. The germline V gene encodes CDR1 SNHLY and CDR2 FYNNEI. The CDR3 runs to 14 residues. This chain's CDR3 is CASSAGDSNQPQHF. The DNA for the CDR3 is TGTGCCAGCAGCGCAGGGGATAGCAATCAGCCCCAGCATTTT.

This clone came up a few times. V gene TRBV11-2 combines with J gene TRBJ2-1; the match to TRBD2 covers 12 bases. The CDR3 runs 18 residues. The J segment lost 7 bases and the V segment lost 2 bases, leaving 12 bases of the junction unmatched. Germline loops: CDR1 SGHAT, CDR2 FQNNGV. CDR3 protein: CASSLHPTSGRIENEQFF. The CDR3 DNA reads TGTGCCAGCAGCTTACATCCTACTAGCGGGAGGATCGAGAATGAGCAGTTCTTC.

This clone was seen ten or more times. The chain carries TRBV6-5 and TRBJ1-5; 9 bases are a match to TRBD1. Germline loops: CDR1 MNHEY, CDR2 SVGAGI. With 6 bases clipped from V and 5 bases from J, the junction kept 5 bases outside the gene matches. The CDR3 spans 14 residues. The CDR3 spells CASRPTGGYQPQHF. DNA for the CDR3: TGTGCCAGCAGGCCTACAGGGGGCTATCAGCCCCAGCATTTT.

CDR3 loop: CASREYSGRTYEQYF. The CDR3 bases are TGTGCCAGCCGCGAGTACTCAGGAAGGACCTACGAGCAGTACTTC. The chain recombines TRBV28 with TRBJ2-7; D ambiguous. The germline CDR1 and CDR2 sequences are MDHEN and SYDVKM. CDR3 length: 15 residues. The germline V and J ends were trimmed by 8 bases and 2 bases, with 19 bases remaining between them.

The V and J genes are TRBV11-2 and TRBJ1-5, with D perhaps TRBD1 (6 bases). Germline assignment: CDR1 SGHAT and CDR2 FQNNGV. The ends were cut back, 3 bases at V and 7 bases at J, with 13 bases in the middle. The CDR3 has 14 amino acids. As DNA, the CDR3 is TGTGCCAGCAGCTTCCAGGGAGGGGGACAGCCCCAGCATTTT. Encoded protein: CASSFQGGGQPQHF. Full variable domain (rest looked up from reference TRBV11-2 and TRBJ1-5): EAGVAQSPRYKIIEKRQSVAFWCNPISGHATLYWYQQILGQGPKLLIQFQNNGVVDDSQLPKDRFSAERLKGVDSTLKIQPAKLEDSAVYLCASSFQGGGQPQHFGDGTRLSIL.